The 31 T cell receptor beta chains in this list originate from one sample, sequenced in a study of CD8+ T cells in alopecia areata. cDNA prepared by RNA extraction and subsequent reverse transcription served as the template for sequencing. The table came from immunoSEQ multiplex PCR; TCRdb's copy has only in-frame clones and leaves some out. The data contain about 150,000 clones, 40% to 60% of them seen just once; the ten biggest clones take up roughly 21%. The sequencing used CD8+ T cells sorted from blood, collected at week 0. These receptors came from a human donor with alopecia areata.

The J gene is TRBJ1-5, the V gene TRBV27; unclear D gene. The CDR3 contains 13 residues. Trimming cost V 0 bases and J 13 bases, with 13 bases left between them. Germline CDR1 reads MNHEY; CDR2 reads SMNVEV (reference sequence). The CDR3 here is CASSLSPHTVQHF. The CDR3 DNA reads TGTGCCAGCAGTTTATCGCCCCACACGGTTCAGCATTTT.

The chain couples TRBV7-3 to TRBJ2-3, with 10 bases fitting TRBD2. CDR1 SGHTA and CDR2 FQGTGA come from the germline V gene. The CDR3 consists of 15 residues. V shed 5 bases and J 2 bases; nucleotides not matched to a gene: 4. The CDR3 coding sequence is TGTGCCAGCAGCGCTAGCGGGGGCTCCACAGATACGCAGTATTTT. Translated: CASSASGGSTDTQYF.

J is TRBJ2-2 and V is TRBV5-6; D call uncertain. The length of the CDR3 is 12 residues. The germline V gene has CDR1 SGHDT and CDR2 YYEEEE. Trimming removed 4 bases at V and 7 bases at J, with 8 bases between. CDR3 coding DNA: TGTGCCAGCAGCCCCCGAATCGGGGAGCTGTTTTTT. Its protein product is CASSPRIGELFF. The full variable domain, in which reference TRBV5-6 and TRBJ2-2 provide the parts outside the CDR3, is DAGVTQSPTHLIKTRGQQVTLRCSPKSGHDTVSWYQQALGQGPQFIFQYYEEEERQRGNFPDRFSGHQFPNYSSELNVNALLLGDSALYLCASSPRIGELFFGEGSRLTVL.

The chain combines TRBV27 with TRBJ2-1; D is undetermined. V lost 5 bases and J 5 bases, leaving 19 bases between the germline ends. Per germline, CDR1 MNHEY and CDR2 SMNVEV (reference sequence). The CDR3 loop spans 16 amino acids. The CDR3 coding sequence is TGTGCCAGCAGTCACCCCCTAGGGCAGGAGCACAATGAGCAGTTCTTC. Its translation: CASSHPLGQEHNEQFF.

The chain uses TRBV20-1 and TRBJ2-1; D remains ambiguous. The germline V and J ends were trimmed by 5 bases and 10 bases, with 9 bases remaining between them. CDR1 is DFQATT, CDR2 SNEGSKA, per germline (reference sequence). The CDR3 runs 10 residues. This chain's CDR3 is CSAGTLEQFF. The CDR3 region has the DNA TGCAGTGCTGGTACGTTGGAGCAGTTCTTC.

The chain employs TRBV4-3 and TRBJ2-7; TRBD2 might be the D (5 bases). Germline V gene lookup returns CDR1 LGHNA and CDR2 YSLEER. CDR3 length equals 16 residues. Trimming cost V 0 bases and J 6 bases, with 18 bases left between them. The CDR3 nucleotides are TGCGCCAGCAGCCAAGATGGGGAGCTGGTGAAGAGCGAGCAGTACTTC. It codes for CASSQDGELVKSEQYF.

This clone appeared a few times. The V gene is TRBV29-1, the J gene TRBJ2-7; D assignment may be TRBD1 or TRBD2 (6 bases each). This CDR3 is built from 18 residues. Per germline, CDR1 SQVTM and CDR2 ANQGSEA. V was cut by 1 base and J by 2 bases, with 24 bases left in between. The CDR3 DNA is TGCAGCGTTGAAGGAAAGTCGTTTTGTCGGGGGCCCCCCTACGAGCAGTACTTC. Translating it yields CSVEGKSFCRGPPYEQYF.

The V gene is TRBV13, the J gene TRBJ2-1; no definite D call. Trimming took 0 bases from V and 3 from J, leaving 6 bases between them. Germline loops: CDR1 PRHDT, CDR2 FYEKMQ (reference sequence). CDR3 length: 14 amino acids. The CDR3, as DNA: TGTGCCAGCAGCTTAGGTAAGGGCTACAATGAGCAGTTCTTC. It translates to CASSLGKGYNEQFF.

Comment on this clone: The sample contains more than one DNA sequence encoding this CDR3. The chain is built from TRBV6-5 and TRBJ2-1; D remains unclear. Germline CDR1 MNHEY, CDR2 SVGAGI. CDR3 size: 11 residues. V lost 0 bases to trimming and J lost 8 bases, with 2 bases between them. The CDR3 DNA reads TGTGCCAGCAGTTACTCTGATGAGCAGTTCTTC. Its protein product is CASSYSDEQFF.

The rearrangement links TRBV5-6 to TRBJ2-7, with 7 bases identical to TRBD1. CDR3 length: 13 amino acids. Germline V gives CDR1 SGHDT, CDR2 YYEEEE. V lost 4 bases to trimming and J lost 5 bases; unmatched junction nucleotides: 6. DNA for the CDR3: TGTGCCAGCAGCAGCGACAGGGCACACGAGCAGTACTTC. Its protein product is CASSSDRAHEQYF.

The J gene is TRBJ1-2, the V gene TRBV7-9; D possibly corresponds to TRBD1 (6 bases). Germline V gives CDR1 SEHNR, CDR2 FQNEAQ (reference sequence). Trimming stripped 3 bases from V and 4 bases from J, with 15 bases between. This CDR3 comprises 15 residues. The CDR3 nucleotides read TGTGCCAGCAGCTTTGAACAGGGAGGATTCTATGGCTACACCTTC. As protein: CASSFEQGGFYGYTF.

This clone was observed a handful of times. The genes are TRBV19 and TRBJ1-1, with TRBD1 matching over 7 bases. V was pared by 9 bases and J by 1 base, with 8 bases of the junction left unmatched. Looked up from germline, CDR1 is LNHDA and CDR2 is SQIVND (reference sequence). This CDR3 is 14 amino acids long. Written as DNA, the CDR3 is TGTGCCAGCAAACAGGGGTCGGGGAACACTGAAGCTTTCTTT. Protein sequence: CASKQGSGNTEAFF.

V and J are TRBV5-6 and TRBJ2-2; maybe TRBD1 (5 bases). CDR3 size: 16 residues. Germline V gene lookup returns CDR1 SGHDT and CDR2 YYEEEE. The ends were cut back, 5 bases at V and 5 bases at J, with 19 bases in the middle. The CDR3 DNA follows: TGTGCCAGCAGGCTTGAAAACACAGGTCGAACCGGGGAGCTGTTTTTT. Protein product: CASRLENTGRTGELFF.

CDR3 residues: CASSFTGSNEQFF. The CDR3 DNA is TGTGCCAGCAGCTTCACAGGGAGCAATGAGCAGTTCTTC. V is TRBV7-9 and J is TRBJ2-1; possible D gene TRBD1, 6 bases. CDR1 SEHNR and CDR2 FQNEAQ come from the germline V gene (reference sequence). CDR3 length equals 13 residues. The V and J ends lost 3 bases and 6 bases respectively, with 9 bases between them. The full variable domain, its missing parts supplied by reference TRBV7-9 and TRBJ2-1, is DTGVSQNPRHKITKRGQNVTFRCDPISEHNRLYWYRQTLGQGPEFLTYFQNEAQLEKSRLLSDRFSAERPKGSFSTLEIQRTEQGDSAMYLCASSFTGSNEQFFGPGTRLTVL.

The CDR3 here is CSVFSADTQYF. The CDR3 DNA reads TGCAGCGTTTTTAGTGCAGATACGCAGTATTTT. J is TRBJ2-3 and V is TRBV29-1; D ambiguous. The germline gives CDR1 SQVTM, CDR2 ANQGSEA. The CDR3 is 11 amino acids. The V and J ends lost 5 bases and 4 bases respectively, with 7 bases between them.

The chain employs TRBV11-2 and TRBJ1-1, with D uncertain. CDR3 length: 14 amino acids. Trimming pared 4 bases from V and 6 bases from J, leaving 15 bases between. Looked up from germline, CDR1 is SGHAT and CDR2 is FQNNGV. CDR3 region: CASSWRLGGPEAFF. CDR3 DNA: TGTGCCAGCAGCTGGAGACTGGGCGGGCCTGAAGCTTTCTTT.

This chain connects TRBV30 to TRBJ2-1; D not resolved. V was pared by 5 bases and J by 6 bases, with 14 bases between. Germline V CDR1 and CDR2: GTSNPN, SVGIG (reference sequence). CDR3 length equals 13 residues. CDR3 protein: CAWAPSVANEQFF. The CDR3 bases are TGTGCCTGGGCCCCTTCGGTCGCCAATGAGCAGTTCTTC.

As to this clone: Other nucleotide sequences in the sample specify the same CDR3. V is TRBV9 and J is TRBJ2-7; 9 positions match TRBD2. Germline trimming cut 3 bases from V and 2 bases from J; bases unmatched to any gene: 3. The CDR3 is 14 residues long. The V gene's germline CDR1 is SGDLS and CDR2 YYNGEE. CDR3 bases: TGTGCCAGCAGCGCGGGACTAGCAGCCTACGAGCAGTACTTC. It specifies CASSAGLAAYEQYF. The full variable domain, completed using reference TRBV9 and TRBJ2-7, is DSGVTQTPKHLITATGQRVTLRCSPRSGDLSVYWYQQSLDQGLQFLIQYYNGEERAKGNILERFSAQQFPDLHSELNLSSLELGDSALYFCASSAGLAAYEQYFGPGTRLTVT.

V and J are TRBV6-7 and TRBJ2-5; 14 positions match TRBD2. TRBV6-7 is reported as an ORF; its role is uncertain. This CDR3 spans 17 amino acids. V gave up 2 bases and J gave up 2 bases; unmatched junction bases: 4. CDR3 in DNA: TGTGCCAGCAGTTACGGACTAGCGGGGGGATCTCAAGAGACCCAGTACTTC. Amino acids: CASSYGLAGGSQETQYF.

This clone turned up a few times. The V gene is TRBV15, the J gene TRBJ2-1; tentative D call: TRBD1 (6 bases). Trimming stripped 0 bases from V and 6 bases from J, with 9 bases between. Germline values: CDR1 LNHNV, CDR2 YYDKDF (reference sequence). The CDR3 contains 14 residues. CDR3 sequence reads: CATSRDDRFNEQFF. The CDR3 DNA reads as TGTGCCACCAGCAGAGATGACAGGTTCAATGAGCAGTTCTTC.

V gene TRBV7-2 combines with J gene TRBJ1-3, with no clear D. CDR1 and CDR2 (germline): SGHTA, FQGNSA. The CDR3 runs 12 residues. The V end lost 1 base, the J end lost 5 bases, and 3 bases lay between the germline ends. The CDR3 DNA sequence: TGTGCCAGCAGCTTAGTTCGAAACACCATATATTTT. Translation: CASSLVRNTIYF.

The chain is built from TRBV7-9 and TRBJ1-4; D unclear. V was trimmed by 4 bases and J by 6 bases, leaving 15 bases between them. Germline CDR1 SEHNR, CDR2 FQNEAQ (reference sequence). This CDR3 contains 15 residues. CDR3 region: CASSSPRIIDEKLFF. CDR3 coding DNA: TGTGCCAGCAGCTCCCCACGGATCATTGATGAAAAACTGTTTTTT.

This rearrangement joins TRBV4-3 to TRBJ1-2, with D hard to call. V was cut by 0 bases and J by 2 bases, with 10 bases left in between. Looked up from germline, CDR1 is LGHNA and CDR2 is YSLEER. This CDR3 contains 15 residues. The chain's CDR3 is CASSQDRQANYGYTF. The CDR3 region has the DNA TGCGCCAGCAGCCAAGATCGGCAGGCCAACTATGGCTACACCTTC.

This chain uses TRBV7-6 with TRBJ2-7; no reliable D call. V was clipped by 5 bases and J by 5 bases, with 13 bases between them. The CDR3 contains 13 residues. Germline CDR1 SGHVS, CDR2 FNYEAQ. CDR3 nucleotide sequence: TGTGCCAGCAGCCTATCTCCTTATGACGAGCAGTACTTC. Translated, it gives CASSLSPYDEQYF.

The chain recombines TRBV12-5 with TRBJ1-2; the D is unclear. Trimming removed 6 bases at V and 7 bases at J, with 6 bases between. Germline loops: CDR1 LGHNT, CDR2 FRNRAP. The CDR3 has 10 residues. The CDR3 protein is CASGSGGYTF. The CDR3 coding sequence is TGTGCTAGTGGCTCGGGTGGCTACACCTTC.

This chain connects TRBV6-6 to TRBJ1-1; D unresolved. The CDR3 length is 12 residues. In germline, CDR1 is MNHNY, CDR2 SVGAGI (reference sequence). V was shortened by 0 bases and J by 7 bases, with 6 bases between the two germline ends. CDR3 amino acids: CASSYSQFEAFF. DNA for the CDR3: TGTGCCAGCAGTTACTCCCAGTTTGAAGCTTTCTTT.

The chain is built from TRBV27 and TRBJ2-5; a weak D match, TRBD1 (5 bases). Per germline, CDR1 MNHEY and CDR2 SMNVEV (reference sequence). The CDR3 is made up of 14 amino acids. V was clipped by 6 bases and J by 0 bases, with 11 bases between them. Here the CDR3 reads CASRLDSYQETQYF. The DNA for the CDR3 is TGTGCCAGCAGGCTCGACAGTTACCAAGAGACCCAGTACTTC.

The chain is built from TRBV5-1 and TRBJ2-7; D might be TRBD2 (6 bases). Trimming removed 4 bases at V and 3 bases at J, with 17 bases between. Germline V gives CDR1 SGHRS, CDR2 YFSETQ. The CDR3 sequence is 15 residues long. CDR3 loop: CASSTAPGESYEQYF. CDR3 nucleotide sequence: TGCGCCAGCAGCACTGCCCCGGGAGAAAGCTACGAGCAGTACTTC.

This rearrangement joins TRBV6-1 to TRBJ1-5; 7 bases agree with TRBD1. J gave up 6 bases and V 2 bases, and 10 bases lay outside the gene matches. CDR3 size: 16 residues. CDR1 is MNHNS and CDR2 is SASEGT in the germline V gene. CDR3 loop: CASSEPRQGRRQPQHF. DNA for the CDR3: TGTGCCAGCAGTGAACCCAGACAGGGAAGGCGTCAGCCCCAGCATTTT.

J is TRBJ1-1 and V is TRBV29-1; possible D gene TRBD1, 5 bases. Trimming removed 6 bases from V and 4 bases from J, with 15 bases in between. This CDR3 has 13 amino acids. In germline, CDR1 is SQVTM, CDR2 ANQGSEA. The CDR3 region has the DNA TGCAGCGTGGACGGGGGGTCCAGCACTGAAGCTTTCTTT. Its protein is CSVDGGSSTEAFF.

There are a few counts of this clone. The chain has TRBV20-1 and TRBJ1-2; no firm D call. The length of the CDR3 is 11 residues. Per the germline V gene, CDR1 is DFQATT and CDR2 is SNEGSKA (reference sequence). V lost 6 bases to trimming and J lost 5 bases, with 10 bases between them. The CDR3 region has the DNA TGCAGTGCGTCCCGGCAATATGGCTACACCTTC. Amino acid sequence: CSASRQYGYTF.